Listed here are 22 T cell receptor beta chains from one sample, sequenced in a study of OX40 agonist ivuxolimab in advanced cancers. Measured with immunoSEQ multiplex PCR; TCRdb has only the in-frame clones, and not every one. The sample carries about 94,000 clones, around 87% recorded once. Specimen: CD4+ or CD8+ T cells sorted from blood, collected in a trial of the OX40 agonist ivuxolimab. These receptors came from an adult with an advanced solid tumor such as melanoma, head and neck, liver or kidney cancer.

In the case of this clone: The sample contains more than one DNA sequence encoding this CDR3. This chain connects TRBV19 to TRBJ1-5; no definite D call. Trimming pared 3 bases from V and 5 bases from J, leaving 5 bases between. The CDR3 is 12 residues long. CDR1 and CDR2 from the germline V gene are LNHDA and SQIVND (reference sequence). CDR3 sequence reads: CASSMGYQPQHF. The CDR3, as DNA: TGTGCCAGTAGTATGGGCTATCAGCCCCAGCATTTT. The full variable domain, rest sourced from reference TRBV19 and TRBJ1-5, is DGGITQSPKYLFRKEGQNVTLSCEQNLNHDAMYWYRQDPGQGLRLIYYSQIVNDFQKGDIAEGYSVSREKKESFPLTVTSAQKNPTAFYLCASSMGYQPQHFGDGTRLSIL.

The V gene is TRBV19, the J gene TRBJ2-5; 13 positions agree with TRBD2. J lost 5 bases, V lost 5 bases, and 5 bases had no gene match. Looked up from germline, CDR1 is LNHDA and CDR2 is SQIVND (reference sequence). The CDR3 runs 15 residues. This CDR3 reads CASSRTSGGFETQYF. DNA of the CDR3: TGTGCCAGTAGTCGGACTAGCGGGGGTTTCGAGACCCAGTACTTC.

This clone was picked up one time. The chain carries TRBV27 and TRBJ1-2; TRBD1 matches at 7 bases. CDR1 and CDR2 from the germline V gene are MNHEY and SMNVEV (reference sequence). V shed 10 bases and J 5 bases; nucleotides not matched to a gene: 10. The CDR3 runs 13 residues. CDR3 DNA: TGTGCCACCCGCTGGGCAGGGGGATATGGCTACACCTTC. This codes for CATRWAGGYGYTF.

The chain combines TRBV7-9 with TRBJ2-7; D is possibly TRBD2 (5 bases). The CDR3 sequence is 12 residues long. Looked up from germline, CDR1 is SEHNR and CDR2 is FQNEAQ (reference sequence). V lost 0 bases and J 5 bases, leaving 5 bases between the germline ends. CDR3 amino acids: CASSLAEDEQYF. The CDR3 region has the DNA TGTGCCAGCAGCTTAGCGGAGGACGAGCAGTACTTC.

This clone occurred once. V gene TRBV5-8 combines with J gene TRBJ1-3; tentative D call: TRBD1 (5 bases). The CDR3 is made up of 15 amino acids. The germline gives CDR1 SGHTS, CDR2 YDEGEE. Trimming stripped 0 bases from V and 0 bases from J, with 7 bases between. The DNA for the CDR3 is TGTGCCAGCAGCTTGGGACAGTACTCTGGAAACACCATATATTTT. Translated: CASSLGQYSGNTIYF.

This clone turned up a few times. The chain is built from TRBV18 and TRBJ2-1, with D possibly matching TRBD2 (7 bases). The germline gives CDR1 KGHSH, CDR2 LQKENI. The CDR3 sequence is 16 residues long. V lost 0 bases to trimming and J lost 6 bases, with 15 bases between them. The CDR3 DNA is TGTGCCAGCTCACCACCGGGGGGGGCGATCAGCAATGAGCAGTTCTTC. It yields the protein CASSPPGGAISNEQFF. The whole variable domain, remainder taken from reference TRBV18 and TRBJ2-1, is NAGVMQNPRHLVRRRGQEARLRCSPMKGHSHVYWYRQLPEEGLKFMVYLQKENIIDESGMPKERFSAEFPKEGPSILRIQQVVRGDSAAYFCASSPPGGAISNEQFFGPGTRLTVL.

This clone was observed a handful of times. The V gene is TRBV7-2, the J gene TRBJ2-1; 10 bases line up with TRBD2. The CDR3 has 18 amino acids. Trimming removed 5 bases from V and 3 bases from J; junction bases left unmatched: 13. Germline-derived CDR1 and CDR2 are SGHTA and FQGNSA. CDR3 sequence reads: CASSPSGTSVRGYNEQFF. The CDR3 bases are TGTGCCAGCAGCCCTAGTGGGACTAGCGTTAGGGGCTACAATGAGCAGTTCTTC.

This sequence joins TRBV4-1 and TRBJ2-2; 8 bases fit TRBD2. The junction had 4 bases not matched to a gene; V was cut back by 4 bases and J by 0 bases. There are 16 residues in the CDR3. Per germline, CDR1 MGHRA and CDR2 YSYEKL. The CDR3 region is CASSPREGPNTGELFF. In DNA form, the CDR3 reads TGCGCCAGCAGCCCCCGGGAGGGACCGAACACCGGGGAGCTGTTTTTT.

The genes are TRBV7-9 and TRBJ1-1; tentatively, D is TRBD1 (6 bases). This CDR3 comprises 13 residues. V was shortened by 4 bases and J by 10 bases, with 16 bases between the two germline ends. Per the germline V gene, CDR1 is SEHNR and CDR2 is FQNEAQ (reference sequence). This CDR3 reads CASSSTDRRIAFF. DNA of the CDR3: TGTGCCAGCAGCTCCACTGACAGGAGAATAGCTTTCTTT.

The gene calls are TRBV6-1 and TRBJ2-6; possible D gene TRBD1, 5 bases. The CDR3 loop spans 17 amino acids. Germline CDR1 MNHNS, CDR2 SASEGT. Trimming cost V 4 bases and J 0 bases, with 13 bases left between them. CDR3 nucleotides: TGTGCCAGCAGTGTTACGACAGCCTCCTCTGGGGCCAACGTCCTGACTTTC. Its translation is CASSVTTASSGANVLTF.

This clone is a singleton in its sample. V usage is TRBV29-1 and J usage is TRBJ2-2; 8 bases align to TRBD2. Germline V gives CDR1 SQVTM, CDR2 ANQGSEA. This CDR3 is built from 15 residues. Trimming took 7 bases from V and 3 from J; bases not matched to a gene: 10. CDR3 sequence reads: CSATTAGAYTGELFF. The CDR3 bases are TGCAGCGCAACGACAGCGGGGGCCTACACCGGGGAGCTGTTTTTT.

CDR3 sequence reads: CSVVSDRPPYEQYF. CDR3 in DNA: TGCAGCGTTGTGTCGGACAGGCCACCCTACGAGCAGTACTTC. V is TRBV29-1 and J is TRBJ2-7; 7 bases are shared with TRBD1. The germline gives CDR1 SQVTM, CDR2 ANQGSEA. The CDR3 consists of 14 residues. With V trimmed by 4 bases and J by 2 bases, 8 bases remained unmatched.

This clone was observed a handful of times. The chain has TRBV7-9 and TRBJ1-4, with a tentative D call TRBD1 (6 bases). The CDR3 is 15 residues long. V was shortened by 3 bases and J by 0 bases, with 8 bases between the two germline ends. The germline gives CDR1 SEHNR, CDR2 FQNEAQ (reference sequence). DNA of the CDR3: TGTGCCAGCAGCTTCTCAGGGGCAACTAATGAAAAACTGTTTTTT. This codes for CASSFSGATNEKLFF.

A few counts support this clone. V gene TRBV9 combines with J gene TRBJ2-5, with D possibly called TRBD1 or TRBD2 (6 bases each). The CDR3 loop spans 14 amino acids. The V and J ends lost 3 bases and 6 bases respectively, with 15 bases between them. Germline V lookup: CDR1 SGDLS, CDR2 YYNGEE. DNA for the CDR3: TGTGCCAGCAGCGCCACCACAGGGAGGAAGACCCAGTACTTC. Translation gives CASSATTGRKTQYF.

This sequence joins TRBV2 and TRBJ2-2; D may be TRBD2 (6 bases). The germline V gene encodes CDR1 SNHLY and CDR2 FYNNEI. There are 14 residues in the CDR3. Trimming stripped 7 bases from V and 2 bases from J, with 11 bases between. CDR3 coding DNA: TGTGCCAGCAATCTAGCGAGAAACACCGGGGAGCTGTTTTTT. This codes for CASNLARNTGELFF.

V gene TRBV7-8 combines with J gene TRBJ1-2, with D perhaps TRBD1 (5 bases). Germline CDR1 SGHVS, CDR2 FQNEAQ. Deletions cut 5 bases from V and 7 bases from J, with 11 bases between. CDR3 length equals 12 residues. Here the CDR3 reads CASSPLGAGYTF. CDR3 nucleotide sequence: TGTGCCAGCAGCCCTCTCGGGGCTGGCTACACCTTC.

The chain uses TRBV5-4 and TRBJ2-1; 9 bases map to TRBD2. The ends lost 0 bases at V and 1 base at J; junction bases unmatched: 5. This CDR3 comprises 17 residues. Germline assignment: CDR1 SGHNT and CDR2 YYREEE (reference sequence). The CDR3 spells CASSLGGGASSYNEQFF. Written as DNA, the CDR3 is TGTGCCAGCAGCTTGGGCGGGGGGGCGAGTTCCTACAATGAGCAGTTCTTC.

The chain joins TRBV7-9 to TRBJ2-2, with D hard to call. Per germline, CDR1 SEHNR and CDR2 FQNEAQ (reference sequence). Trimming left V 1 base short and J 4 bases short, with 4 bases between. This CDR3 spans 13 amino acids. CDR3 region: CASSLVITGELFF. CDR3 sequence (DNA): TGTGCCAGCAGCTTAGTGATCACCGGGGAGCTGTTTTTT. Combining the CDR3 with reference TRBV7-9 and TRBJ2-2 gives the whole variable domain DTGVSQNPRHKITKRGQNVTFRCDPISEHNRLYWYRQTLGQGPEFLTYFQNEAQLEKSRLLSDRFSAERPKGSFSTLEIQRTEQGDSAMYLCASSLVITGELFFGEGSRLTVL.

The V gene is TRBV10-2, the J gene TRBJ2-1, with D perhaps being TRBD1 or TRBD2 (7 bases each). V lost 8 bases, J lost 3 bases, and 23 bases lay in between. The CDR3 has 17 residues. The germline V gene encodes CDR1 WSHSY and CDR2 SAAADI. The CDR3 here is CASRDAARGGVYNEQFF. As DNA, the CDR3 is TGCGCCAGCCGAGATGCGGCCAGGGGGGGCGTCTACAATGAGCAGTTCTTC.

V usage is TRBV5-1 and J usage is TRBJ2-7; tentatively, D is TRBD2 (6 bases). Germline V lookup: CDR1 SGHRS, CDR2 YFSETQ. Trimming left V 0 bases short and J 4 bases short, with 20 bases between. There are 17 residues in the CDR3. Written as DNA, the CDR3 is TGCGCCAGCAGCTTGGGACACCAGCGGGCTTCGGGATACGAGCAGTACTTC. Protein product: CASSLGHQRASGYEQYF.

The rearrangement joins TRBV5-1 to TRBJ2-1; no clear D gene. The germline V and J ends were trimmed by 2 bases and 6 bases, with 6 bases remaining between them. CDR1 SGHRS and CDR2 YFSETQ come from the germline V gene. CDR3 size: 12 residues. CDR3 nucleotide sequence: TGCGCCAGCAGCTTCCCCCCCAATGAGCAGTTCTTC. It codes for CASSFPPNEQFF.

The chain employs TRBV4-3 and TRBJ1-5; D remains ambiguous. The V gene lost 1 base and the J gene lost 1 base, with 8 bases spanning the gap. There are 15 residues in the CDR3. From germline, CDR1 is LGHNA and CDR2 YSLEER. In nucleotides, the CDR3 is TGCGCCAGCAGCCAAGGGTCAGGAAGCAATCAGCCCCAGCATTTT. This gives the protein CASSQGSGSNQPQHF.